This T cell receptor beta chain was documented in a study of T cell repertoires in cytomegalovirus infection. About the study: From public TCR beta signatures came an indication of both CMV infection and matching HLA type. Study-level findings and limits: HLA-C-restricted CMV clonotypes gave the most frequent clonotype in two of eight donors. The study identified carriers of CMV plus the relevant HLA from cumulative public TCR beta family frequency.

The V end was cut by 3 bases, the J end by 8 bases, with 2 bases between. CDR1 SGHTA and CDR2 FQGNSA come from the germline V gene. The CDR3 consists of 11 residues. In this sample, this clonotype turned up many times. The antigen is not known. MiXCR was run by TCRdb on the reads, yielding one entry per CDR3 protein. Seen here are 130,000 or so distinct CDR3 sequences, 5.5% to 7% observed once, and the top ten hold more than 15%. This sequence was found in a human donor in good health (CMV status not recorded). Some clones in this sample may be carry-over from other donors' samples. V usage is TRBV7-2 and J usage is TRBJ1-6; no definite D call. The sequenced material came from PBMCs. This CDR3 reads CASSLDSPLHF. In DNA, the CDR3 is TGTGCCAGCAGCTTGGATTCACCCCTCCACTTT.